Shown below are 5 T cell receptor beta chains from a single sample sequenced in a study of blood T cell repertoires in COVID-19. Measured with immunoSEQ multiplex PCR; TCRdb has only the in-frame clones, and not every one. The data contain some 200,000 clones, roughly 80% of them singletons. The material sequenced was PBMCs or T cells enriched from blood (not recorded which). The receptors derive from a woman between 40 and 50 years old with acute COVID-19.

This clone was seen a single time. The chain joins TRBV5-8 to TRBJ2-3, with 10 bases identical to TRBD2. The CDR3 has 14 residues. With 1 base clipped from V and 9 bases from J, the junction kept 5 bases outside the gene matches. Germline V gene data show CDR1 as SGHTS and CDR2 as YDEGEE. The CDR3 sequence: CASSLLAGVPTQYF. The CDR3, as DNA: TGTGCCAGCAGCTTGCTAGCGGGAGTCCCCACGCAGTATTTT.

V and J are TRBV4-1 and TRBJ1-6, with 10 bases that match TRBD1. Trimming removed 4 bases from V and 6 bases from J; junction bases left unmatched: 9. Germline CDR1 and CDR2: MGHRA and YSYEKL. This CDR3 comprises 17 residues. The CDR3: CASSLHNGQGVNSPLHF. The CDR3 region has the DNA TGCGCCAGCAGCCTGCATAACGGACAGGGGGTTAATTCACCCCTCCACTTT.

This chain uses TRBV28 with TRBJ2-2, with 8 bases that match TRBD2. Germline CDR1 is MDHEN and CDR2 is SYDVKM. This CDR3 has 15 amino acids. With V trimmed by 7 bases and J by 4 bases, 8 bases remained unmatched. This chain's CDR3 is CASTPGGVSTGELFF. DNA for the CDR3: TGTGCCAGCACCCCGGGGGGGGTGAGCACCGGGGAGCTGTTTTTT.

This clone has just a few counts. The rearrangement uses TRBV10-3 and TRBJ2-7; TRBD2 agrees at 13 bases. The length of the CDR3 is 14 residues. Germline CDR1 ENHRY, CDR2 SYGVKD. V was clipped by 10 bases and J by 1 base; unmatched bases: 4. CDR3 nucleotides: TGTGCCACCAGGACTAGCGGGAGATCCTACGAGCAGTACTTC. The encoded protein is CATRTSGRSYEQYF.

This clone has more than one count but fewer than ten. This chain joins TRBV19 and TRBJ2-7; D is uncertain. The germline CDR1 and CDR2 sequences are LNHDA and SQIVND (reference sequence). V lost 5 bases and J lost 4, with 12 bases in between. The CDR3 totals 13 residues. The CDR3 bases are TGTGCCAGTAGTCCCCGTTTAACATACGAGCAGTACTTC. Protein: CASSPRLTYEQYF.